Sequencing of this T cell receptor beta chain was carried out in a study of identical twins. Turning to this clonotype: Its antigen is as yet unknown.

V was pared by 4 bases and J by 5 bases, with 14 bases between. The CDR3 covers 14 residues. Germline loops: CDR1 LNHNV, CDR2 YYDKDF (reference sequence). Overall study results and limits: Weaker excess twin sharing was observed in beta out-of-frame sequences.

TCRdb reprocessed the 5' RACE reads with MiXCR, giving one entry per CDR3 protein. The repertoire holds 750,000 to 950,000 distinct CDR3 sequences, with 12% as singletons. In addition, the sample was reused for a study of yellow fever vaccine responses in identical twins.

This chain joins TRBV15 and TRBJ2-5; TRBD1 might be the D (6 bases). This receptor was obtained from a woman aged 18-29 years in good health. The source material was PBMCs. Here the CDR3 reads CATSTRDTGETQYF. Written as DNA, the CDR3 is TGTGCCACCAGCACCCGGGACACGGGGGAGACCCAGTACTTC. Looking up the rest from reference TRBV15 and TRBJ2-5 gives the full variable domain: DAMVIQNPRYQVTQFGKPVTLSCSQTLNHNVMYWYQQKSSQAPKLLFHYYDKDFNNEADTPDNFQSRRPNTSFCFLDIRSPGLGDTAMYLCATSTRDTGETQYFGPGTRLLVL.